This T cell receptor beta chain originates from a study of molecular identifiers for immune sequencing clone quantification. A word on this clonotype: Its antigen remains unidentified. An end of the junction does not agree with germline; a read error may underlie this.

Notes on the study in general: Investigators reportedly could detect spiked Jurkat TCR RNA from one cell among over 750,000 naive cells. Sizes of clones that are highly expanded could be underestimated (if identical TCR molecules share a barcode). Naive cells had under 1% of molecules in clones above 20 RNA copies, effectors over 99%.

In TCRdb, the PCR reads were re-called with MiXCR into one record per CDR3 protein. The sample yields about 320,000 distinct CDR3 sequences, 24% seen once. Libraries of naive CD8 cells were prepared from approximately 20,000 to 980,000 sorted cells using 10%, 30% or 50% RNA. This CDR3 region has 15 residues. Germline CDR1 MGHRA, CDR2 YSYEKL. Input material: naive CD8+ T cells from blood, with Jurkat cell RNA spiked in. The subset denotes: FACS-sorted CD8+CD4-CCR7+CD45RA+ naive T cells. The sequence derives from a human donor in good health. Some libraries in this study had Jurkat cell RNA spiked in. The chain links TRBV4-1 to TRBJ2-6, with D uncertain. CDR3 sequence reads: CARSQDYSGANVLTF. For the CDR3, the DNA is TGCGCCCGCAGCCAGGATTATTCTGGGGCCAACGTCCTGACTTTC.